This is a list of T cell receptor beta chains from one sample in a study of blood T cell repertoires in COVID-19. Using immunoSEQ multiplex PCR, the repertoire was profiled, and TCRdb retains in-frame clones only, with some absent. The sample consists of about 150,000 clones, around 80% of them appearing once. Specimen: peripheral blood. The receptor set was obtained from an older woman who had recovered from COVID-19. Each CDR3 is given with its conserved first and last residue. A D gene is named only where the DNA matches it firmly. Clone size appears in some rows only: once, few, many, or a class for an expanded clone.

cdr3_aa	cdr3_nt	cdr3_length	d_call	v_call	j_call	clone_size
CASSRDGQWMDGPTEAFF	TGTGCCAGCAGCCGAGACGGACAGTGGATGGATGGGCCCACTGAAGCTTTCTTT	18	NA	TRBV5-6	TRBJ1-1	once
CASSYSLAEGDSYEQYF	TGTGCCAGCAGTTACTCCCTAGCGGAGGGAGACTCCTACGAGCAGTACTTC	17	TRBD2	TRBV6-2/TRBV6-3	TRBJ2-7	NA
CAIRSGGSYNEQFF	TGTGCCATCAGGTCGGGTGGCTCCTACAATGAGCAGTTCTTC	14	NA	TRBV10-3	TRBJ2-1	NA
CASSLGTGSLAYNEQFF	TGCGCCAGCAGCTTGGGCACCGGGTCCCTAGCCTACAATGAGCAGTTCTTC	17	NA	TRBV5-1	TRBJ2-1	once
CASSPVLGREDTQYF	TGTGCCAGTAGTCCAGTCCTGGGTCGGGAAGATACGCAGTATTTT	15	NA	TRBV19	TRBJ2-3	NA
CASSGTRGLKDQSRTDTQYF	TGTGCCAGCAGCGGGACCCGGGGACTCAAAGACCAAAGCCGCACAGATACGCAGTATTTT	20	NA	TRBV9	TRBJ2-3	NA
CAIRSDRDPYGYTF	TGTGCCATCAGATCAGACAGAGACCCCTATGGCTACACCTTC	14	NA	TRBV10-3	TRBJ1-2	NA
CASSPTRGETQYF	TGTGCCAGCTCACCAACCAGGGGAGAGACCCAGTACTTC	13	NA	TRBV18	TRBJ2-5	NA
CASSLGAGGNQPQHF	TGTGCCAGCAGCTTGGGGGCGGGCGGCAATCAGCCCCAGCATTTT	15	NA	TRBV7-8	TRBJ1-5	NA
CASTRGESDYEQYF	TGTGCCAGCACCCGGGGTGAGTCGGACTACGAGCAGTACTTC	14	NA	TRBV6-5	TRBJ2-7	once
CASSPRGTGELFF	TGTGCCAGCTCACCGCGAGGCACCGGGGAGCTGTTTTTT	13	NA	TRBV18	TRBJ2-2	few
CASSPMEGSYEQYF	TGTGCCAGCTCGCCCATGGAGGGCTCCTACGAGCAGTACTTC	14	NA	TRBV18	TRBJ2-7	NA
CSVERNTEAFF	TGCAGCGTTGAACGGAACACTGAAGCTTTCTTT	11	NA	TRBV29-1	TRBJ1-1	NA
CATSDLAGDYTF	TGTGCCACCAGTGATTTGGCCGGGGACTACACCTTC	12	NA	TRBV24-1	TRBJ1-2	NA
CSDRVPYNEQFF	TGCAGCGACAGGGTCCCCTACAATGAGCAGTTCTTC	12	NA	TRBV29-1	TRBJ2-1	NA
CASGLVWASRYGYTF	TGTGCTAGTGGTTTGGTATGGGCCTCCCGGTATGGCTACACCTTC	15	NA	TRBV12-5	TRBJ1-2	NA
CASRDNRGGLGNTIYF	TGTGCCAGCAGGGACAACAGGGGGGGTTTGGGAAACACCATATATTTT	16	TRBD1	TRBV5-4	TRBJ1-3	NA
CASSQGGTGFF	TGTGCCAGCAGCCAAGGCGGGACAGGGTTCTTC	11	TRBD1	TRBV3-1/TRBV3-2	TRBJ2-1	NA
CASSPLPPGREGPTGELFF	TGTGCCAGCAGCCCACTACCCCCGGGGCGGGAGGGCCCCACCGGGGAGCTGTTTTTT	19	TRBD2	TRBV7-6	TRBJ2-2	many